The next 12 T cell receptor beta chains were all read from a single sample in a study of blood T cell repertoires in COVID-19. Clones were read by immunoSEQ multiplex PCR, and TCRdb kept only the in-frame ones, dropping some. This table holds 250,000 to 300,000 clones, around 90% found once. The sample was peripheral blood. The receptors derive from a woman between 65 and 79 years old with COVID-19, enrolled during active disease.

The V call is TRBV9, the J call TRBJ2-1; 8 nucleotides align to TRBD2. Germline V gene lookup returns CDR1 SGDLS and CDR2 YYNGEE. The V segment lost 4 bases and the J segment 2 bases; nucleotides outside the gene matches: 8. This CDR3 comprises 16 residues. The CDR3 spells CASSKGAGATYNEQFF. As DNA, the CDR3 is TGTGCCAGCAGCAAGGGAGCGGGAGCGACCTACAATGAGCAGTTCTTC.

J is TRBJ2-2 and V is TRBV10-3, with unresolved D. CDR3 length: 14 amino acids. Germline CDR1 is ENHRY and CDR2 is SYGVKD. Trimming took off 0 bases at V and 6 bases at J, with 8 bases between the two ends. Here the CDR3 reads CAISESVAAGELFF. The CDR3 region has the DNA TGTGCCATCAGTGAGTCGGTAGCCGCCGGGGAGCTGTTTTTT.

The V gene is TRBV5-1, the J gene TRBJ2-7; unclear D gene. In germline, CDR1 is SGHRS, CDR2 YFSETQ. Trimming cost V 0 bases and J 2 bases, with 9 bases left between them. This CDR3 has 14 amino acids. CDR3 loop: CASSLAVSPYEQYF. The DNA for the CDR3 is TGCGCCAGCAGCTTGGCCGTCAGTCCCTACGAGCAGTACTTC.

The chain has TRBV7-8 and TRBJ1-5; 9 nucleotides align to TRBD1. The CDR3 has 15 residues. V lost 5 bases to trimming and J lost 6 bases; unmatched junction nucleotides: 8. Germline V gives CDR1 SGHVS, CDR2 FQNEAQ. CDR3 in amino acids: CASSRTGGQGQPQHF. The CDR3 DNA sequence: TGTGCCAGCAGCAGAACAGGGGGACAGGGTCAGCCCCAGCATTTT.

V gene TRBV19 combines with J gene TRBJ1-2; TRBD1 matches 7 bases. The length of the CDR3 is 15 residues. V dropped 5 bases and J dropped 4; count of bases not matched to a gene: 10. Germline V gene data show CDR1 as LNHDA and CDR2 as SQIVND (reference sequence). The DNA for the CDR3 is TGTGCCAGTAGTGTACCTGGGACAGTAAGCTATGGCTACACCTTC. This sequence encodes CASSVPGTVSYGYTF.

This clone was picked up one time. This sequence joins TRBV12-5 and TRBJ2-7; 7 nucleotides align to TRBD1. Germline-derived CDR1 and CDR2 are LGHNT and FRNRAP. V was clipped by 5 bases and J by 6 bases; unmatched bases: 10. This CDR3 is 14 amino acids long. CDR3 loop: CASGPPTGSGEQYF. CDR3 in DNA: TGTGCTAGTGGTCCTCCGACAGGGTCAGGCGAGCAGTACTTC.

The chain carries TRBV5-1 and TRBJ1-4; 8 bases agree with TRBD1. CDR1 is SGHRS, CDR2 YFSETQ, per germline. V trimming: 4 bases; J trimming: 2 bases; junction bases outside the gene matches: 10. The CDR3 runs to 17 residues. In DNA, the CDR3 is TGCGCCAGCAGCCTCTGGACAGGGAGTGGTACTAATGAAAAACTGTTTTTT. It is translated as CASSLWTGSGTNEKLFF.

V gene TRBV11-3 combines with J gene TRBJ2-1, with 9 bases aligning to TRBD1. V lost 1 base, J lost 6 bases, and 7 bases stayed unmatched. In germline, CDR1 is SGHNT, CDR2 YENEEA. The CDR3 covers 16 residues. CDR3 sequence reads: CASSLGRGQGGNEQFF. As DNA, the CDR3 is TGTGCCAGCAGCTTAGGTCGGGGACAGGGTGGCAATGAGCAGTTCTTC.

The CDR3 DNA is TGTGCCAGCAGCAACCCCCGGAGGTTAGGTGAAAAACTGTTTTTT. It encodes CASSNPRRLGEKLFF. The chain couples TRBV21-1 to TRBJ1-4. TRBV21-1 corresponds to a pseudogene. The CDR3 is 15 residues long.

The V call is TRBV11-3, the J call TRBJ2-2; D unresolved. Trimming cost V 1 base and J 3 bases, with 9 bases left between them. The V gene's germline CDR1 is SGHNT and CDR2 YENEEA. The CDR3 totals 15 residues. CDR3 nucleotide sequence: TGTGCCAGCAGCTTAGTTTCGCAGGACACCGGGGAGCTGTTTTTT. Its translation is CASSLVSQDTGELFF.

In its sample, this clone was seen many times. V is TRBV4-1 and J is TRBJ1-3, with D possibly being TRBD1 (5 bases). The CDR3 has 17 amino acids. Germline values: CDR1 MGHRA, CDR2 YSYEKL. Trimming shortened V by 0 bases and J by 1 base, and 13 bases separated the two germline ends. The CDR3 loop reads CASSQDGGVKSGNTIYF. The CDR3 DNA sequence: TGCGCCAGCAGCCAAGATGGGGGGGTGAAGTCTGGAAACACCATATATTTT.

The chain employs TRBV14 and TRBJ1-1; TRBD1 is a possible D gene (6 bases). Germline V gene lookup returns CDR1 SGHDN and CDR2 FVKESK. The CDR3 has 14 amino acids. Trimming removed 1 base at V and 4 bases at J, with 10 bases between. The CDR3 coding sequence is TGTGCCAGCAGCCAAGTAACAGGGACCACTGAAGCTTTCTTT. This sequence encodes CASSQVTGTTEAFF.